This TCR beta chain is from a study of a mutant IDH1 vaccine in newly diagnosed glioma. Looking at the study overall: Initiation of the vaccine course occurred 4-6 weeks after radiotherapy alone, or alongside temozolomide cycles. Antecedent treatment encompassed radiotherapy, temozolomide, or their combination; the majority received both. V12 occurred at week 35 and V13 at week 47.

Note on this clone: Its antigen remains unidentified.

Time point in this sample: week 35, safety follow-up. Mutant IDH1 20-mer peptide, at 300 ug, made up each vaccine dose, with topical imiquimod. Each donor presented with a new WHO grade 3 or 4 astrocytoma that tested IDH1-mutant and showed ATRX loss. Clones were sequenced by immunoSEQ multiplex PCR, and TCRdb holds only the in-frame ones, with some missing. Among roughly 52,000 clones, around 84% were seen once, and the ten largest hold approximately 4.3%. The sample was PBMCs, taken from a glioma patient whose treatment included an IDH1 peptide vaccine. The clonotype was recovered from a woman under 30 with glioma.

The CDR3 here is CASSLGRNTEAFF. Written as DNA, the CDR3 is TGTGCCAGCAGCTTGGGCAGGAACACTGAAGCTTTCTTT. The genes are TRBV5-8 and TRBJ1-1; no reliable D call. CDR3 length: 13 residues. Per germline, CDR1 SGHTS and CDR2 YDEGEE. The V end was cut by 0 bases, the J end by 1 base, with 4 bases between.